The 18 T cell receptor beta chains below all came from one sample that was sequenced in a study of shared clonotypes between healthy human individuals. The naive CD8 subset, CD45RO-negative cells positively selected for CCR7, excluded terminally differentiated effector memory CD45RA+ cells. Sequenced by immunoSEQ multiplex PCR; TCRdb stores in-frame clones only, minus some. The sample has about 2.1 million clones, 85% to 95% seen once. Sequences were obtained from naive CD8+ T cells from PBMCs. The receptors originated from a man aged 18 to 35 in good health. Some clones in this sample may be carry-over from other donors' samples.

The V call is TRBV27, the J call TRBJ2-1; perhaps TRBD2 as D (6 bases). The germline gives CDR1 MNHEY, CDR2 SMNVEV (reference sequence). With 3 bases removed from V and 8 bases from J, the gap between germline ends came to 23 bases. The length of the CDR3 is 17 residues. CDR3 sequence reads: CASSFTQDYAVLYEQFF. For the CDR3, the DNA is TGTGCCAGCAGTTTTACCCAGGACTATGCGGTTCTCTATGAGCAGTTCTTC.

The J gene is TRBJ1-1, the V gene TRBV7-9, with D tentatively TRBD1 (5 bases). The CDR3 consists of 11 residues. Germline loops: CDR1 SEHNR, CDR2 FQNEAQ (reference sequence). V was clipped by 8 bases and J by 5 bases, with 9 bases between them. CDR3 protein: CASGKGTEAFF. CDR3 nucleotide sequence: TGTGCCAGCGGGAAGGGGACTGAAGCTTTCTTT.

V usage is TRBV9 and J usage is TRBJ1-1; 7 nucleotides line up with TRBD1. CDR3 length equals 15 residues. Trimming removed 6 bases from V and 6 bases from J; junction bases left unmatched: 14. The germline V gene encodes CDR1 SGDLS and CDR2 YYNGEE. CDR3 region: CASNPPTGLSSEAFF. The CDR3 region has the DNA TGTGCCAGCAACCCCCCGACAGGGTTGTCATCTGAAGCTTTCTTT. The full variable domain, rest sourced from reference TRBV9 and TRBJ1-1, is DSGVTQTPKHLITATGQRVTLRCSPRSGDLSVYWYQQSLDQGLQFLIQYYNGEERAKGNILERFSAQQFPDLHSELNLSSLELGDSALYFCASNPPTGLSSEAFFGQGTRLTVV.

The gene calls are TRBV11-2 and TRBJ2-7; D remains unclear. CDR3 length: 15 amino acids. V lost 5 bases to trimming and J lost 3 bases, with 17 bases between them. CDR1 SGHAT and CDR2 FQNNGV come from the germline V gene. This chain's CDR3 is CASSAPGRASYEQYF. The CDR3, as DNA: TGTGCCAGCAGCGCCCCCGGAAGGGCGAGCTACGAGCAGTACTTC. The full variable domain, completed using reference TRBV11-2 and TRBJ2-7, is EAGVAQSPRYKIIEKRQSVAFWCNPISGHATLYWYQQILGQGPKLLIQFQNNGVVDDSQLPKDRFSAERLKGVDSTLKIQPAKLEDSAVYLCASSAPGRASYEQYFGPGTRLTVT.

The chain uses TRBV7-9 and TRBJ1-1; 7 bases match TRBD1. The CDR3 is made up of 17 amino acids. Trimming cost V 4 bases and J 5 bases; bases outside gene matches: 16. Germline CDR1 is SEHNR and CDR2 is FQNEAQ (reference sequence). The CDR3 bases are TGTGCCAGCAGCTCGAGGGCCGACAGGGCATCGTGGACTGAAGCTTTCTTT. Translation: CASSSRADRASWTEAFF.

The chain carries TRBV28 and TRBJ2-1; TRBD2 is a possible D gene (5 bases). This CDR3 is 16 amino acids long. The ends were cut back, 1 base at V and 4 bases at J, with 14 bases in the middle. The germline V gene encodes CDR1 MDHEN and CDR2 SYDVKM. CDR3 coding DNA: TGTGCCAGCAGTTTATTACGACTAACCCAGTACAATGAGCAGTTCTTC. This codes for CASSLLRLTQYNEQFF.

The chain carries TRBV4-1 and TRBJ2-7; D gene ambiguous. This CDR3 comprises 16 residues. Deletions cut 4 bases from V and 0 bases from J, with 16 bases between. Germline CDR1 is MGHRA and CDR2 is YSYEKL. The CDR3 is CASSRPSASGSYEQYF. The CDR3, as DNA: TGCGCCAGCAGCCGTCCCTCGGCCTCGGGCTCCTACGAGCAGTACTTC.

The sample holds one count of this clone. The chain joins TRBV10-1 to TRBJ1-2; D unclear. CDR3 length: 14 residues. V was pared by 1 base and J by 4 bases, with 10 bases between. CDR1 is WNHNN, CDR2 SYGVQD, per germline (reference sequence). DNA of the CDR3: TGCGCCAGCAGTGAGTGGGTCCCCTGCTATGGCTACACCTTC. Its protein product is CASSEWVPCYGYTF.

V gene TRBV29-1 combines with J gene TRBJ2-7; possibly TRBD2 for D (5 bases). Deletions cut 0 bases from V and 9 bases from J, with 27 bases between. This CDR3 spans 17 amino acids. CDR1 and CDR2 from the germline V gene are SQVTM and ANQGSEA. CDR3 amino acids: CSVEEGWARSGREGQYF. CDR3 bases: TGCAGCGTTGAAGAAGGTTGGGCGAGGTCCGGACGTGAGGGGCAGTACTTC.

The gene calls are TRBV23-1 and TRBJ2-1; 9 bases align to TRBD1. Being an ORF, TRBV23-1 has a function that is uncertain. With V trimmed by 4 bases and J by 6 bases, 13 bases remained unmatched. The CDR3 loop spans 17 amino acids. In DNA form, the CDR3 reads TGCGCCAGCAGTCCCTCCTCCGGGACAGGGCTTCGCAATGAGCAGTTCTTC. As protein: CASSPSSGTGLRNEQFF.

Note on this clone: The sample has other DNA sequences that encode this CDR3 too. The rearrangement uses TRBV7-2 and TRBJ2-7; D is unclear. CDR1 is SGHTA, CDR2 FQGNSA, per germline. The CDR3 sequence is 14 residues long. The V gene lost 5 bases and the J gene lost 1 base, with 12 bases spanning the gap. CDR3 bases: TGTGCCAGCAGCCTAGTCACTGCGTCCTACGAGCAGTACTTC. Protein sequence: CASSLVTASYEQYF.

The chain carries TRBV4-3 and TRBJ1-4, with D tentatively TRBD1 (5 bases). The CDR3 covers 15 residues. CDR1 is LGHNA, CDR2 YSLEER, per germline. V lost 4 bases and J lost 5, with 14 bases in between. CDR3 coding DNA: TGCGCCAGCAGCCCAGGACGGGGGGAAAATGAAAAACTGTTTTTT. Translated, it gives CASSPGRGENEKLFF.

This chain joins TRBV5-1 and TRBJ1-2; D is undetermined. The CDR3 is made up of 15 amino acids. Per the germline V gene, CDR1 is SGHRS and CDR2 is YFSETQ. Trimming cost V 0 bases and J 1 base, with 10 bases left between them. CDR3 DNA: TGCGCCAGCAGCTTGGGTCAGGCTGATAACTATGGCTACACCTTC. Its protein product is CASSLGQADNYGYTF.

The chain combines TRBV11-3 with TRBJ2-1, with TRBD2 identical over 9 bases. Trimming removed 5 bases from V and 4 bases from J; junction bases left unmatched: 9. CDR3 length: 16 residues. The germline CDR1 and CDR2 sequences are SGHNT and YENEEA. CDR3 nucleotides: TGTGCCAGCAGCCGGCCAGCGGGAGGCCCGTACAATGAGCAGTTCTTC. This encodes CASSRPAGGPYNEQFF.

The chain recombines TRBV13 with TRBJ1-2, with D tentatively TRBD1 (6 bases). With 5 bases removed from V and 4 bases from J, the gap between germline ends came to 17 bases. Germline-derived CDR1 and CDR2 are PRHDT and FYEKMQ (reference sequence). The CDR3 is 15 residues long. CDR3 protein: CASSVGRDILYGYTF. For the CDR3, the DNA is TGTGCCAGCAGCGTCGGCCGGGACATCCTCTATGGCTACACCTTC.

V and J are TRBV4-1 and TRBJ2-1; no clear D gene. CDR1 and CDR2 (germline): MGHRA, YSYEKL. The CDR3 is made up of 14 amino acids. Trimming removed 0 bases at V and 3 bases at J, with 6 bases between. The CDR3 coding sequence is TGCGCCAGCAGCCAAGAGCACAGCTACAATGAGCAGTTCTTC. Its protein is CASSQEHSYNEQFF.

CDR3 bases: TGTGCCAGCTCACCGGCTAGGAACGACAATGAGCAGTTCTTC. It translates to CASSPARNDNEQFF. This chain uses TRBV18 with TRBJ2-1; D is unclear. The ends were cut back, 3 bases at V and 5 bases at J, with 11 bases in the middle. Germline V gives CDR1 KGHSH, CDR2 LQKENI. CDR3 size: 14 residues.

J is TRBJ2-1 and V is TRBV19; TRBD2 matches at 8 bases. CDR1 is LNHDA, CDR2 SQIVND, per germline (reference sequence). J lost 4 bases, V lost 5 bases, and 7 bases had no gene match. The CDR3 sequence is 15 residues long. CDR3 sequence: CASSQGLALYNEQFF. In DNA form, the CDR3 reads TGTGCCAGTAGTCAAGGACTAGCACTTTACAATGAGCAGTTCTTC.